The entry below gives a single T cell receptor beta chain sequence along with its context. Patients showing uncontrolled infection, other autoimmune disease, pregnancy or lactation were ineligible. The data originate from a study of T cells in Graves' hyperthyroidism and ophthalmopathy. The germline gives CDR1 SNHLY, CDR2 FYNNEI. Deletions cut 1 base from V and 4 bases from J, with 13 bases between. There are 15 residues in the CDR3. RNA transcripts gave rise to amplified TCR beta CDR3 regions. HTBI primers were the set used in a first-round RT-PCR of the TCR CDR3. Each CDR3 protein is one row after TCRdb ran MiXCR on the multiplex PCR reads. The sample lists hundreds of thousands of distinct CDR3 sequences; just under 45% were seen once.

This TCR was recovered from an adult man with Graves' disease, either hyperthyroidism or ophthalmopathy (not recorded which). Sequenced input: peripheral blood or thyroid tissue (not recorded which). The chain combines TRBV2 with TRBJ1-2; no firm D call. The CDR3 region has the DNA TGTGCCAGCAGTGAAGTTTTGTTCGGGGTCTATGGCTACACCTTC. It translates to CASSEVLFGVYGYTF.